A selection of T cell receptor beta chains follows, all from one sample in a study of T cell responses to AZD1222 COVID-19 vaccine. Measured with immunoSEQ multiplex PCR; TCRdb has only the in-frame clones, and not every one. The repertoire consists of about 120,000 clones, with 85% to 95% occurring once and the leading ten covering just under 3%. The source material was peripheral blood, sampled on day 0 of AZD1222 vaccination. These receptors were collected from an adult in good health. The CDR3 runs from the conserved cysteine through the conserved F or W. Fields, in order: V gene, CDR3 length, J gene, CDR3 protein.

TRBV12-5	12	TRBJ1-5	CASGLSREPQHF
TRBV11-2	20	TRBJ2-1	CASSLDLIRGAGQIYNEQFF
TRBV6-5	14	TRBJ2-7	CATQDRGPTYEQYF
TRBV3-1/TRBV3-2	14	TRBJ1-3	CASSLSGAGNTIYF
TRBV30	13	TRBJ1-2	CAWSFNGDYGYTF
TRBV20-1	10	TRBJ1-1	CSALSSLAFF
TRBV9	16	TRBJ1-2	CASSAGAFRLDYGYTF
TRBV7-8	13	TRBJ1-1	CASSYGVNTEAFF
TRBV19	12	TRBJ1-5	CASQGGNQPQHF
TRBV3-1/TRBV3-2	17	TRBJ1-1	CASSQATGKGPYTEAFF
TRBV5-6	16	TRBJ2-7	CASSLVRGLNPYEQYF
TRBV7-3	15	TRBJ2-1	CASSFNPAGDNEQFF
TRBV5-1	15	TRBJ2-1	CASSLTGTEGNEQFF
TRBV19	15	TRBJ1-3	CASTLVAFSGNTIYF
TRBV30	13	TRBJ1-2	CAWSSGGRYGYTF
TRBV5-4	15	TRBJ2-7	CASSLAGGTPFEQYF
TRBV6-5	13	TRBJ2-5	CASAGQGKETQYF
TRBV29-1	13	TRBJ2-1	CRGAGTAYNEQFF
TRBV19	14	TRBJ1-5	CASSMSGANQPQHF
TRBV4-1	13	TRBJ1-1	CASSQETWIEAFF
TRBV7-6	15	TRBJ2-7	CASSTGTAPLYEQYF
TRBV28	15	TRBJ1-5	CASRKDRGRNQPQHF
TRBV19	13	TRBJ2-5	CASSFEAQETQYF
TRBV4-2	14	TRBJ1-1	CASSQDQMNTEAFF
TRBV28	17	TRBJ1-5	CASSLSSGTGGDQPQHF